Listed below are T cell receptor beta chains from one sample, sequenced in a study of long-term antiretroviral therapy in people with HIV. Only in-frame clones appear in the TCRdb table, and some are missing; sequencing was by immunoSEQ multiplex PCR. The data contain about 30,000 clones, approximately 78% of them singletons. The material sequenced was unsorted PBMCs, taken 3 years after starting antiretroviral therapy. These receptor sequences come from a man aged 35 to 55 with HIV. The CDR3 runs from the conserved cysteine through the conserved F or W. Fields, in order: clone size, D gene, J gene, V gene, CDR3 DNA, CDR3 protein. The D gene is left open where the match is weak. Not every row has a clone size; where given, it reads once, few, many or a size class.

>once|TRBD1|TRBJ2-5|TRBV7-9
TGTGCCAGCAGCCCATCTTCCCGGGACAGGGGTAAAGAGACCCAGTACTTC
CASSPSSRDRGKETQYF
>medium-sized|-|TRBJ2-3|TRBV28
TGTGCCAGCAGCCCAACGCCGGGGCTTATAGGTGTCACAGATACGCAGTATTTT
CASSPTPGLIGVTDTQYF
>few|-|TRBJ1-2|TRBV7-9
TGTGCCAGCAGCCTTCCTGCGACCCTCCATGGCTACACCTTC
CASSLPATLHGYTF
>-|-|TRBJ2-7|TRBV7-2
TGTGCCAGCAGCCTCGTGGGGGCCTACGAGCAGTACTTC
CASSLVGAYEQYF
>-|TRBD1|TRBJ2-7|TRBV19
TGTGCCAGTAGTCCCGGGACAGGAAAAAAGGCCTGGAACTCCTACGAGCAGTACTTC
CASSPGTGKKAWNSYEQYF
>-|-|TRBJ2-5|TRBV7-2
TGTGCCAGCAGCTTAATGGGGGACGAGACCCAGTACTTC
CASSLMGDETQYF
>few|-|TRBJ1-6|TRBV19
TGTGCCAGTAGTAAAGTAAGCGGACAGAAGAATTCACCCCTCCACTTT
CASSKVSGQKNSPLHF
>-|-|TRBJ2-7|TRBV9
TGTGCCAGCAGCGCGAAACAGGAGACCTACGAGCAGTACTTC
CASSAKQETYEQYF
>-|-|TRBJ1-5|TRBV6-1
TGTGCCAGCAGTGATGGTCCAGGGGTGAATCAGCCCCAGCATTTT
CASSDGPGVNQPQHF
>-|TRBD1|TRBJ2-7|TRBV2
TGTGCCAGCAGTCCCGGGACAGGGTCGCTGTGGACCTACGAGCAGTACTTC
CASSPGTGSLWTYEQYF
>once|TRBD2|TRBJ2-1|TRBV27
TGTGCCAGCAGTCCCTATGGAGCGGGAGGGTCCTACAATGAGCAGTTCTTC
CASSPYGAGGSYNEQFF
>-|-|TRBJ1-2|TRBV30
TGTGCCTTCCCAGGGGCTGGAGGCTACACCTTC
CAFPGAGGYTF
>-|TRBD1|TRBJ1-1|TRBV4-1
TGCGCCAGCACCCCAAATCTGGGGACAGGGTCGCCTGAAGCTTTCTTT
CASTPNLGTGSPEAFF
>few|-|TRBJ1-2|TRBV15
TGTGCCACCAGCAGAGTCAGGACAGAGACCAACACCTTC
CATSRVRTETNTF
>-|TRBD1|TRBJ2-7|TRBV5-5
TGTGCCAGCAGCTTGGGGACAGGGGGGGCCTACGAGCAGTACTTC
CASSLGTGGAYEQYF
>-|TRBD1|TRBJ2-5|TRBV2
TGTGCCAGCAACCATGGACAGGGCGCAGAGACCCAGTACTTC
CASNHGQGAETQYF
>-|TRBD2|TRBJ2-1|TRBV5-4
TGTGCCAGCAGCTTGGTGGGACTAGCGGAGAATGAGCAGTTCTTC
CASSLVGLAENEQFF
>-|-|TRBJ2-1|TRBV5-4
TGTGCCAGCAGCTTGAGAGGGGGCAATGAGCAGTTCTTC
CASSLRGGNEQFF
>-|-|TRBJ2-7|TRBV2
TGTGCCAGCAGTGAGGTAGGGAATATATTCGGCGAGCAGTACTTC
CASSEVGNIFGEQYF
>-|-|TRBJ2-7|TRBV5-4
TGTGCCAGCAGCTTGGAGGTCGAGCTCGAGCAGTACTTC
CASSLEVELEQYF
>once|-|TRBJ2-7|TRBV7-6
TGTGCCAGCAGCTCCGATAGCTCGACGGGCTACGAGCAGTACTTC
CASSSDSSTGYEQYF
>-|-|TRBJ2-5|TRBV28
TGTGCCAGCAGTCAAGGGGGGAGGTGGGAGACCCAGTACTTC
CASSQGGRWETQYF
>-|-|TRBJ2-7|TRBV19
TGTGCCAGTAGTAATGAGGGGTCCTACGAGCAGTACTTC
CASSNEGSYEQYF
>-|-|TRBJ2-1|TRBV7-2
TGTGCCAGCAGCTTAACTTACGATGAGCAGTTCTTC
CASSLTYDEQFF
>-|TRBD1|TRBJ2-1|TRBV6-5
TGTGCCAGCAGCTACAGGGGCGGCGAGCAGTTCTTC
CASSYRGGEQFF
>-|-|TRBJ2-5|TRBV14
TGTGCCAGCGGACAGATCCAAGAGACCCAGTACTTC
CASGQIQETQYF
>-|TRBD2|TRBJ2-1|TRBV27
TGTGCCAGCAGTTTAATGACTAGCGGCTACAATGAGCAGTTCTTC
CASSLMTSGYNEQFF
>-|TRBD2|TRBJ2-2|TRBV29-1
TGCAGCGTTGATGCGGGTAGCGGGAGTTCTTTCAACACCGGGGAGCTGTTTTTT
CSVDAGSGSSFNTGELFF
>-|TRBD1|TRBJ2-3|TRBV5-1
TGCGCCAGCAGGTACCAACCGGGACAGGGGACCACACATACGCAGTATTTT
CASRYQPGQGTTHTQYF
>-|-|TRBJ2-7|TRBV6-6
TGTGCCAGCAGATCGGACACCACCTACGAGCAGTACTTC
CASRSDTTYEQYF
>-|TRBD2|TRBJ2-1|TRBV29-1
TGCAGCGTTACACTAGCGGGAGCGCTCAATGAGCAGTTCTTC
CSVTLAGALNEQFF
>-|-|TRBJ2-3|TRBV11-1
TGTGCCAGCACAAATATTGATACGCAGTATTTT
CASTNIDTQYF
>-|TRBD1|TRBJ2-3|TRBV7-3
TGTGCCAGCAGCTTCGACAGGGGCACAGATACGCAGTATTTT
CASSFDRGTDTQYF
>few|-|TRBJ1-5|TRBV27
TGTGCCAGCCCGCCTGGCGGGAGCAATCAGCCCCAGCATTTT
CASPPGGSNQPQHF
>-|-|TRBJ2-5|TRBV19
TGTGCCAGTAGTGGGCCGGGGCGTCGGACCCAGTACTTC
CASSGPGRRTQYF
>-|-|TRBJ2-1|TRBV4-2
TGTGCCAGCAGCCAAGACCGGGGAAGCTCCTACAATGAGCAGTTCTTC
CASSQDRGSSYNEQFF
>-|-|TRBJ1-1|TRBV19
TGTGCCAGTAGTGCCCAGACAGCGGTGGCTGAAGCTTTCTTT
CASSAQTAVAEAFF
>-|-|TRBJ2-2|TRBV10-2
TGCGCCAGTGAGATAACAGTAAACACCGGGGAGCTGTTTTTT
CASEITVNTGELFF
>-|TRBD2|TRBJ2-6|TRBV4-1
TGCGCCAGCAGCCAAGAGGGGACTAGCTTAGGGGCCAACGTCCTGACTTTC
CASSQEGTSLGANVLTF
>-|-|TRBJ2-3|TRBV4-1
TGCGCCAGCAGCGGCGGCCATACGCAGTATTTT
CASSGGHTQYF
>once|-|TRBJ2-7|TRBV28
TGTGCCAGCAGTTTATGGTCCGGTCGGCAGTACTTC
CASSLWSGRQYF
>few|TRBD1|TRBJ2-1|TRBV11-1
TGTGCCAGCAGCAAGAGACAGGGCTACTACAATGAGCAGTTCTTC
CASSKRQGYYNEQFF
>few|TRBD1|TRBJ2-7|TRBV5-5
TGTGCCAGCAGTCCGGGACAGGGGGGACACAGCTCCTACGAGCAGTACTTC
CASSPGQGGHSSYEQYF
>-|-|TRBJ2-5|TRBV29-1
TGCAGCGTTGAAGGACGAGGGGGGGCCGAGACCCAGTACTTC
CSVEGRGGAETQYF
>-|-|TRBJ2-7|TRBV20-1
TGCAGTGCTAGAGGGAACTACGAGCAGTACTTC
CSARGNYEQYF